One T cell receptor beta chain is described in this entry. The data derive from a study of human T cells and chemical hapten exposure. The length of the CDR3 is 12 residues. V was cut by 8 bases and J by 5 bases, with 10 bases left in between. TCRdb passed the RACE reads through MiXCR, listing each CDR3 protein once. The sample includes some 180,000 distinct CDR3 sequences, about 22% of them seen just once. Time point reported: patch test 1, 2 weeks after DPC sensitization. Noted treatment: therapeutic diphenylcyclopropenone sensitization with weekly scalp DPC. The sequences come from whole blood, collected in connection with sensitization to the hapten diphenylcyclopropenone (DPC). The sequence was obtained from a woman in her fifties or sixties with alopecia areata. Some clones in this sample may be carry-over from other donors' samples. The rearrangement joins TRBV12-3 or TRBV12-4 to TRBJ1-5, with D unclear. The CDR3 nucleotides are TGTGCCAGCGGTCAGACCCATCAGCCCCAGCATTTT. It translates to CASGQTHQPQHF.